The sequence of this TCR beta chain was determined in a study of beta chain features in type 1 diabetes. Study-wide points: The naive, central memory and Treg TCRB repertoires of patients appeared to be more similar to one another than those of healthy donors.

This clone has a handful of counts. Its antigen is unidentified. Every bit of the isolated RNA underwent reverse transcription, so sequencing read expressed TCRB transcripts. Data came from immunoSEQ multiplex PCR; TCRdb stores just in-frame clones and leaves some out. The sample has 130,000 to 150,000 clones; about 9.2% are singletons. Trimming at V came to 5 bases and at J to 6 bases, leaving 3 bases not matched to a gene. Germline CDR1 SEHNR, CDR2 FQNEAQ (reference sequence). The CDR3 has 13 amino acids. Specimen: central memory CD4+ T cells from blood. The receptor's source is a man between 18 and 35 years old in good health. The chain employs TRBV7-9 and TRBJ2-3, with 9 positions matching TRBD2. The CDR3 bases are TGTGCCAGCAGCCCCGGGACTAGCGATACGCAGTATTTT. Translation: CASSPGTSDTQYF.